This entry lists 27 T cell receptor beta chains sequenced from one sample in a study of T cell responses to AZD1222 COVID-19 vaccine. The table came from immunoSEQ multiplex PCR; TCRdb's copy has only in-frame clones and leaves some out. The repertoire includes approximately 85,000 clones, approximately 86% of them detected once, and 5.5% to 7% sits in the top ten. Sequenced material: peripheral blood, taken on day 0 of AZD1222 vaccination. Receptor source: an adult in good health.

The CDR3 nucleotides are TGTGCCAGCAGCTGGACAGAAGATCAGCCCCAGCATTTT. It yields the protein CASSWTEDQPQHF. The rearrangement links TRBV12-3 or TRBV12-4 to TRBJ1-5, with a possible D match to TRBD1 (6 bases). Between the trimmed V and J ends, which lost 6 bases and 5 bases, there was a span of 11 bases. This CDR3 comprises 13 residues.

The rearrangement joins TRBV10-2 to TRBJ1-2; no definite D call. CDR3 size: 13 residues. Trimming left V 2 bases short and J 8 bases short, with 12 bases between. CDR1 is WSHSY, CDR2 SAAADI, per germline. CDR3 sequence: CASSEPLGNGYTF. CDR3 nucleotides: TGCGCCAGCAGTGAGCCCCTCGGGAACGGCTACACCTTC.

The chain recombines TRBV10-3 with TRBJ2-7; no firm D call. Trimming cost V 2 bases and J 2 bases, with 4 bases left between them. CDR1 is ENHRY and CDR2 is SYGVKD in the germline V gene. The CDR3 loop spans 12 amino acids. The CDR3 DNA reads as TGTGCCATCAGTGAGGCCGCCTACGAGCAGTACTTC. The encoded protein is CAISEAAYEQYF.

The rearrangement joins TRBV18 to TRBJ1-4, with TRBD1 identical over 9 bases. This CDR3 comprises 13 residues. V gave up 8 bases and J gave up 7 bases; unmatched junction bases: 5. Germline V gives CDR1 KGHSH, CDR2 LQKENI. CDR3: CASATGGVEKLFF. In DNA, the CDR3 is TGTGCCAGCGCGACAGGGGGTGTTGAAAAACTGTTTTTT.

The CDR3 DNA is TGTGCCAGTGGGGGTCAGCAGGGGGCGCGCAATCAGCCCCAGCATTTT. Amino acid sequence: CASGGQQGARNQPQHF. The chain uses TRBV2 and TRBJ1-5, with 8 positions matching TRBD1. The CDR3 covers 16 residues. Germline CDR1 and CDR2: SNHLY and FYNNEI. J lost 2 bases, V lost 9 bases, and 12 bases had no gene match. The entire variable domain, with the rest obtained from reference TRBV2 and TRBJ1-5, is as follows: EPEVTQTPSHQVTQMGQEVILRCVPISNHLYFYWYRQILGQKVEFLVSFYNNEISEKSEIFDDQFSVERPDGSNFTLKIRSTKLEDSAMYFCASGGQQGARNQPQHFGDGTRLSIL.

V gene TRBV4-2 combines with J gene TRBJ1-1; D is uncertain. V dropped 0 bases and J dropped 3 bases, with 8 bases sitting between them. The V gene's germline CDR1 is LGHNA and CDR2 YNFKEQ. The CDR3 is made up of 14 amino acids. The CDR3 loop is CASSQDELHTEAFF. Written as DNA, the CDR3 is TGTGCCAGCAGCCAAGACGAGCTACACACTGAAGCTTTCTTT.

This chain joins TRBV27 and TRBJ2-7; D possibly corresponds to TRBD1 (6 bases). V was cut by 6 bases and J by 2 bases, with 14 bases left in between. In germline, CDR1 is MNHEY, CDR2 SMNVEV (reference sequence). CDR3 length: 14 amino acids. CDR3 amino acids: CASSPPDRPYEQYF. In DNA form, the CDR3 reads TGTGCCAGCAGCCCTCCTGACAGGCCCTACGAGCAGTACTTC.

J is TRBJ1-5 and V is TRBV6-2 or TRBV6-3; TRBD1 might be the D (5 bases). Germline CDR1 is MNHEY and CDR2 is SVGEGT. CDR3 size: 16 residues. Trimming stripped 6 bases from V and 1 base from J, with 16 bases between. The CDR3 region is CASSHGGGMSNQPQHF. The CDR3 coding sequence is TGTGCCAGCAGCCACGGCGGGGGGATGAGCAATCAGCCCCAGCATTTT.

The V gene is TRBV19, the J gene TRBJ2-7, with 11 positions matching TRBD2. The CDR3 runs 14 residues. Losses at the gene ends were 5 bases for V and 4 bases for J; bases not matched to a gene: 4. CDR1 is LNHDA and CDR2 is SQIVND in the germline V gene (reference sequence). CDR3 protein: CASSFRLAGYEQYF. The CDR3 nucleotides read TGTGCCAGTAGTTTCCGACTAGCGGGGTACGAGCAGTACTTC.

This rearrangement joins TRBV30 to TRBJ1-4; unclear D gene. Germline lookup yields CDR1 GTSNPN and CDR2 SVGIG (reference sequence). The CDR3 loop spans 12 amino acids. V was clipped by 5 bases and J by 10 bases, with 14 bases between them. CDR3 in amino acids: CAWGVGVGKLFF. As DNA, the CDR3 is TGTGCCTGGGGGGTCGGGGTCGGAAAACTGTTTTTT.

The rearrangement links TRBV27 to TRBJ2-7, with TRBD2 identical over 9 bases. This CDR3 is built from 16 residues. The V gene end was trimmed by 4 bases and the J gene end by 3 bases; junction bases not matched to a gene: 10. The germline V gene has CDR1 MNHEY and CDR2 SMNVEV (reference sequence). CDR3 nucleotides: TGTGCCAGCAGTTCTGTAGCACTAGCGGGCGGCTACGAGCAGTACTTC. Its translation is CASSSVALAGGYEQYF.

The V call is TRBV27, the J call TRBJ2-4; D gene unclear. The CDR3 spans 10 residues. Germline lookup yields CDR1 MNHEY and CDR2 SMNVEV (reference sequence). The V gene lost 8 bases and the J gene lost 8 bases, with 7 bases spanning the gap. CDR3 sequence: CASVRDIQYF. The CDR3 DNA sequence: TGTGCCAGCGTAAGGGACATTCAGTACTTC.

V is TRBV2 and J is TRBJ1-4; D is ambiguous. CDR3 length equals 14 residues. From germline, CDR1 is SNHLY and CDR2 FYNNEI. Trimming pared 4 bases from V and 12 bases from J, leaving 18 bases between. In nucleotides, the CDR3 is TGTGCCAGCAGTGGGACGACGGTGGGCGGACAACTGTTTTTT. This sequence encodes CASSGTTVGGQLFF. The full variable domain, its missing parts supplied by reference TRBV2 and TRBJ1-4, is EPEVTQTPSHQVTQMGQEVILRCVPISNHLYFYWYRQILGQKVEFLVSFYNNEISEKSEIFDDQFSVERPDGSNFTLKIRSTKLEDSAMYFCASSGTTVGGQLFFGSGTQLSVL.

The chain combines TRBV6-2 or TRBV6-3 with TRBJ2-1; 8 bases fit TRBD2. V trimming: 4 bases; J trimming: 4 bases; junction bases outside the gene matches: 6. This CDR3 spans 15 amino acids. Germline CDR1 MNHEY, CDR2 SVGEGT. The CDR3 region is CASSSGAGVYNEQFF. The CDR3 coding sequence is TGTGCCAGCAGTTCGGGAGCGGGAGTTTACAATGAGCAGTTCTTC.

The CDR3 DNA reads TGTGCCAGCAGGCCAGGTTACGGCTATAATTCACCCCTCCACTTT. Protein sequence: CASRPGYGYNSPLHF. The chain carries TRBV27 and TRBJ1-6; D gene unclear. V shed 6 bases and J shed 3 bases, with 12 bases lying between them. This CDR3 spans 15 amino acids. Germline CDR1 and CDR2: MNHEY and SMNVEV (reference sequence).

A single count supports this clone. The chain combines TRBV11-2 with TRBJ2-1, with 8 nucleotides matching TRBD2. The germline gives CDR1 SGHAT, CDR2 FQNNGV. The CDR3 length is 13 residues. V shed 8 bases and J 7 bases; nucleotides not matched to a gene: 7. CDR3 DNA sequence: TGTGCCAGCTTGGGGTTAGCGGGAAATGAGCAGTTCTTC. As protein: CASLGLAGNEQFF.

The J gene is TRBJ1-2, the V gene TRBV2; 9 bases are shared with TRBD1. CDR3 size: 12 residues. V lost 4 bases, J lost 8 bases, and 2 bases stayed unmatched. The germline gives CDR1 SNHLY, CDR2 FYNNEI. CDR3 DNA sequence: TGTGCCAGCAGTGGGACAGGGGCCGGCTACACCTTC. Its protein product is CASSGTGAGYTF.

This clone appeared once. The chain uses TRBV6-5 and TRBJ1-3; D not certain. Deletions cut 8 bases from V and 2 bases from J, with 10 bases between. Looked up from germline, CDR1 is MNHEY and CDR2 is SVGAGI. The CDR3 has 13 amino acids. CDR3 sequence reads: CASSEVPGNTIYF. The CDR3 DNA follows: TGTGCCAGCTCGGAGGTTCCTGGAAACACCATATATTTT.

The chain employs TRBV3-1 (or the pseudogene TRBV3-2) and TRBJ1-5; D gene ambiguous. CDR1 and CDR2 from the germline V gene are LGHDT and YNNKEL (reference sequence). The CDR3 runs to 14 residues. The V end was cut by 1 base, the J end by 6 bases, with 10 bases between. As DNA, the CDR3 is TGTGCCAGCAGCCAAGGTTTGGCCGGTCAGCCCCAGCATTTT. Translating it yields CASSQGLAGQPQHF.

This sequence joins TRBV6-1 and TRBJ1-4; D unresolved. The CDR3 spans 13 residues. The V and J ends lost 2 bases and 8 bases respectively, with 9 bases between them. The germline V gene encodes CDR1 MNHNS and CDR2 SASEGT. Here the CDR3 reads CASSEPGIEKLFF. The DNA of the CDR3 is TGTGCCAGCAGTGAACCTGGGATCGAAAAACTGTTTTTT.

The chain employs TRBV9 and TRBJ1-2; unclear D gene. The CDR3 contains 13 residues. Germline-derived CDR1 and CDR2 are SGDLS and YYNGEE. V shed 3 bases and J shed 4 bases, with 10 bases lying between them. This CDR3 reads CASSATALYGYTF. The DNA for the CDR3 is TGTGCCAGCAGCGCGACTGCACTCTATGGCTACACCTTC.

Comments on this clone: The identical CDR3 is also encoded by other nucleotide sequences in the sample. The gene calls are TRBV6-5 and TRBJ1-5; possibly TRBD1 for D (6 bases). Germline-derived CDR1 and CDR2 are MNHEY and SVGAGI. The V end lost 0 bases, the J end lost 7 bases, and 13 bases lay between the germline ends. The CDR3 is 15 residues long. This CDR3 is CASSYSGGAGQPQHF. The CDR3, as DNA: TGTGCCAGCAGTTACTCAGGGGGGGCCGGGCAGCCCCAGCATTTT.

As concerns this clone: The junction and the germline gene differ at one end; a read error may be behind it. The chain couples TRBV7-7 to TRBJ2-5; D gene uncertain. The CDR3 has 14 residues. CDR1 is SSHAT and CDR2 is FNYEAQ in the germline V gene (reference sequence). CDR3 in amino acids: CASSLEWPKETQYF. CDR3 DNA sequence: TGTGCTAGCAGCTTAGAATGGCCCAAAGAGACCCAGTACTTC. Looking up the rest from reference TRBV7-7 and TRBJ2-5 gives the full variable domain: GAGVSQSPRYKVTKRGQDVTLRCDPISSHATLYWYQQALGQGPEFLTYFNYEAQPDKSGLPSDRFSAERPEGSISTLTIQRTEQRDSAMYRCASSLEWPKETQYFGPGTRLLVL.

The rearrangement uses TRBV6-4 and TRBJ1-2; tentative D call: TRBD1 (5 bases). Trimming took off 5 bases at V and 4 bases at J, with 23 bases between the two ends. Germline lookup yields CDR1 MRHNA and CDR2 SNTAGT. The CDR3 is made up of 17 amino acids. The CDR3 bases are TGTGCCAGCAGTCCCCGGGGCCAGGGCTCCTTCCCCTATGGCTACACCTTC. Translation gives CASSPRGQGSFPYGYTF.

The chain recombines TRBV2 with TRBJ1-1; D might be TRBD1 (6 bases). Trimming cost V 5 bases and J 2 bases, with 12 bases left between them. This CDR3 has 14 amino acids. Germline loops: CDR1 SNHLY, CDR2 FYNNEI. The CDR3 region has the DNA TGTGCCAGCAGTATACAGGGATTAAACACTGAAGCTTTCTTT. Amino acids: CASSIQGLNTEAFF.

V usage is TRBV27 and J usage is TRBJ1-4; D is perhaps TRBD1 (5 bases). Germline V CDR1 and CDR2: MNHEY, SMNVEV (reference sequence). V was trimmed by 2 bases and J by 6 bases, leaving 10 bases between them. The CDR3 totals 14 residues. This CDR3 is CASSLSDRHEKLFF. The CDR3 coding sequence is TGTGCCAGCAGTTTAAGTGACAGACATGAAAAACTGTTTTTT. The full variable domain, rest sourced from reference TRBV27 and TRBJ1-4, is EAQVTQNPRYLITVTGKKLTVTCSQNMNHEYMSWYRQDPGLGLRQIYYSMNVEVTDKGDVPEGYKVSRKEKRNFPLILESPSPNQTSLYFCASSLSDRHEKLFFGSGTQLSVL.

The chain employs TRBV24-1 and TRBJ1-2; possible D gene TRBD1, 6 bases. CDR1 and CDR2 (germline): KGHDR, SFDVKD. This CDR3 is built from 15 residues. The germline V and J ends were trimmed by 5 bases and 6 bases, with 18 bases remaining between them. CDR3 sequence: CATSAHQAGEDGYTF. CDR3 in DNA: TGTGCCACCAGTGCCCACCAAGCAGGGGAGGATGGCTACACCTTC.